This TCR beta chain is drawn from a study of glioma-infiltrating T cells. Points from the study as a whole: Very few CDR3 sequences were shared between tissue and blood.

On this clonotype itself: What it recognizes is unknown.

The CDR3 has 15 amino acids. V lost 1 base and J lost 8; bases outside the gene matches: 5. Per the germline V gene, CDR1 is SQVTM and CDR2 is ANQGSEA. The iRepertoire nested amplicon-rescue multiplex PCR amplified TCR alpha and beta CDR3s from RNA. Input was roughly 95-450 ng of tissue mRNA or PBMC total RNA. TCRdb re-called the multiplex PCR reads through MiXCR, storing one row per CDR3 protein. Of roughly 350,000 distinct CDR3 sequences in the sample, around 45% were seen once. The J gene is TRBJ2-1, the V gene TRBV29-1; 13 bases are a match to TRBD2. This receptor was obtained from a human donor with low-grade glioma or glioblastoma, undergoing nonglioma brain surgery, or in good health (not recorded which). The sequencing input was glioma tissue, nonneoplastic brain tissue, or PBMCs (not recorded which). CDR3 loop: CSVEGTSGRIDEQFF. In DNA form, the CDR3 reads TGCAGCGTTGAAGGGACTAGCGGGAGAATCGATGAGCAGTTCTTC.